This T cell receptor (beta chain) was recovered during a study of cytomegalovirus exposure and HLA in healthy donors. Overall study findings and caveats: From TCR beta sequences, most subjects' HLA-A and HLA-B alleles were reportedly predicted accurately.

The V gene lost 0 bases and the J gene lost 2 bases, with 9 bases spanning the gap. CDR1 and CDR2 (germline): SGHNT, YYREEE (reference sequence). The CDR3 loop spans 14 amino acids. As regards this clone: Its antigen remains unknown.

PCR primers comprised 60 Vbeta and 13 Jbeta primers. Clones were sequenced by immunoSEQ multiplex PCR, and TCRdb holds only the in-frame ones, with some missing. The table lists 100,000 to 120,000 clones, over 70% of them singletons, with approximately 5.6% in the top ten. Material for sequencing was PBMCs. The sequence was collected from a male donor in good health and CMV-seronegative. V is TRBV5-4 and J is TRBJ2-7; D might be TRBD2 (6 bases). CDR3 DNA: TGTGCCAGCAGCTTGGGGAGGGAGACCTACGAGCAGTACTTC. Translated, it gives CASSLGRETYEQYF.